The text below deals with one T cell receptor beta chain. This sample was taken from a study of OX40 agonist ivuxolimab in advanced cancers. There are 13 residues in the CDR3. Per germline, CDR1 MDHEN and CDR2 SYDVKM. V was clipped by 2 bases and J by 7 bases; unmatched bases: 3. TCRdb keeps only in-frame clones here, not all; method: immunoSEQ multiplex PCR. This sample yields 90,000 to 100,000 clones, of which about 85% are seen a single time; 3.8% belongs to the top ten. The V gene is TRBV28, the J gene TRBJ1-1; 8 bases are shared with TRBD1. Material: CD4+ or CD8+ T cells sorted from blood, obtained in a trial of the OX40 agonist ivuxolimab. The sequence came from an adult with an advanced solid tumor such as melanoma, head and neck, liver or kidney cancer. This CDR3 is CASSLRDRNEAFF. The DNA for the CDR3 is TGTGCCAGCAGTTTACGGGACAGGAATGAAGCTTTCTTT.